Listed below are T cell receptor beta chains from one sample, sequenced in a study of blood T cell repertoires in COVID-19. TCRdb's table, derived via immunoSEQ multiplex PCR, lists solely in-frame clones and lacks some. Seen here are 200,000 to 250,000 clones, 82% observed once, and the top ten hold about 3.3%. Material for sequencing was PBMCs or T cells enriched from blood (not recorded which). The receptors were gathered from an older woman who had recovered from COVID-19. Each CDR3 is given with its conserved first and last residue. A D gene is named only where the DNA matches it firmly. Size is stated for part of the rows, as once, few or many counts, or as a class when the clone is expanded.

cdr3_aa cdr3_nt clone_size j_call d_call v_call
CASSIGGYGYTF TGTGCCAGCAGCATAGGAGGGTATGGCTACACCTTC . TRBJ1-2 . TRBV7-9
CASGAHQETQYF TGTGCCAGCGGGGCTCACCAAGAGACCCAGTACTTC . TRBJ2-5 . TRBV5-4
CASSPPSPGSYNEQFF TGCGCCAGCAGCCCCCCCAGTCCCGGGTCATACAATGAGCAGTTCTTC . TRBJ2-1 . TRBV5-1
CASSRTVLYGYTF TGTGCCAGTAGCCGGACAGTCCTCTATGGCTACACCTTC . TRBJ1-2 . TRBV19
CASSLGHRTGELFF TGTGCCAGCAGCCTGGGACACCGAACCGGGGAGCTGTTTTTT few TRBJ2-2 . TRBV7-6
CASTPGQSGETQYF TGTGCCAGCACCCCCGGACAGTCGGGGGAGACCCAGTACTTC . TRBJ2-5 . TRBV11-2
CASSPGTKINTGELFF TGTGCCAGCAGCCCTGGGACAAAAATTAACACCGGGGAGCTGTTTTTT . TRBJ2-2 . TRBV11-3
CASRDGQSNEKLFF TGTGCCAGCAGAGATGGACAGAGTAATGAAAAACTGTTTTTT few TRBJ1-4 . TRBV7-9
CASTQIPAGVNYGYTF TGTGCCAGCACCCAAATCCCGGCAGGGGTTAACTATGGCTACACCTTC few TRBJ1-2 . TRBV7-9
CAGSRQGYTIYF TGTGCCGGCAGCCGACAGGGTTACACCATATATTTT . TRBJ1-3 TRBD1 TRBV14
CASSVILTGKEKLFF TGTGCCAGCAGCGTCATCCTCACCGGGAAGGAAAAACTGTTTTTT . TRBJ1-4 . TRBV7-2
CASSYSISLRVTQFF TGTGCCAGCAGTTACTCGATATCCCTCCGGGTAACACAGTTCTTC . TRBJ2-1 . TRBV6-5
CASSPPNSRAGHEAFF TGTGCCAGCAGCCCCCCTAATTCCAGGGCCGGTCATGAAGCTTTCTTT . TRBJ1-1 . TRBV7-9
CASSSLLARFTDTQYF TGTGCCAGCAGCTCGTTACTAGCGCGCTTCACAGATACGCAGTATTTT . TRBJ2-3 TRBD2 TRBV7-9
CASGERGSGNTIYF TGTGCATCGGGAGAGCGCGGCTCTGGAAACACCATATATTTT . TRBJ1-3 . TRBV2
CASSIGVQGARGNTIYF TGTGCCAGTAGTATTGGGGTGCAGGGGGCGCGCGGAAACACCATATATTTT once TRBJ1-3 TRBD1 TRBV19
CASSEESGVNSPLHF TGTGCCAGCAGTGAAGAGTCAGGGGTGAATTCACCCCTCCACTTT . TRBJ1-6 . TRBV2
CASSRGQGSHTIYF TGTGCCAGCAGCCGCGGACAGGGGAGCCACACCATATATTTT . TRBJ1-3 TRBD1 TRBV3-1/TRBV3-2
CASTDSLYGYTF TGTGCCAGCACGGACAGCCTCTATGGCTACACCTTC . TRBJ1-2 . TRBV2
CSASRDSNNSPLHF TGCAGTGCTAGTCGTGACAGCAATAATTCACCCCTCCACTTT . TRBJ1-6 . TRBV20-1
CASSLTGGVSYNEQFF TGTGCCAGCAGCTTAACAGGCGGGGTCTCCTACAATGAGCAGTTCTTC . TRBJ2-1 . TRBV7-3
CASRTGGRGYTF TGTGCCAGCAGGACAGGGGGGCGGGGCTACACCTTC . TRBJ1-2 TRBD1 TRBV6-5
CASSTRTVGAGQPQHF TGTGCCAGTAGTACTCGGACAGTGGGGGCAGGTCAGCCCCAGCATTTT . TRBJ1-5 . TRBV19